This paragraph reports one T cell receptor beta chain. Its antigen is unknown. This sample was included in a study of T cell responses to AZD1222 COVID-19 vaccine. Regarding the study as a whole: Baseline serostatus was positive in only a handful of AZD1222 recipients.

V trimming: 6 bases; J trimming: 4 bases; junction bases outside the gene matches: 6. Germline V gene lookup returns CDR1 LGHDT and CDR2 YNNKEL (reference sequence). The CDR3 spans 14 residues. Profiling relied on immunoSEQ multiplex PCR, and the TCRdb table lists in-frame clones only, not all of them. The table has about 42,000 clones, about nine tenths seen once. This specimen was peripheral blood, taken 28 days after the second AZD1222 dose. The TCR originated in an adult who received the AZD1222 COVID-19 vaccine. The rearrangement joins TRBV3-1 (or the pseudogene TRBV3-2) to TRBJ2-1; 7 bases map to TRBD1. CDR3 sequence reads: CASSYGTEYNEQFF. The CDR3 DNA follows: TGTGCCAGCAGTTACGGGACAGAGTACAATGAGCAGTTCTTC.